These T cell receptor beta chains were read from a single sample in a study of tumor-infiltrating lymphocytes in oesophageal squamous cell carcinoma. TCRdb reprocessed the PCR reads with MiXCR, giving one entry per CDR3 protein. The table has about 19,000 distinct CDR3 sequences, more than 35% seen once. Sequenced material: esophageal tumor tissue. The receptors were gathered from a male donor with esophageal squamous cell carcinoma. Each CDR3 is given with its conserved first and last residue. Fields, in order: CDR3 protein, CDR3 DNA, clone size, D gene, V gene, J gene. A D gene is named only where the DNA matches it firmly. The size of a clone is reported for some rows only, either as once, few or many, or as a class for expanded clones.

CDR3 protein: CASSLVGSGRAREQYF
CDR3 DNA: TGCGCCAGCAGCTTGGTTGGTAGCGGGAGGGCTCGCGAGCAGTACTTC
clone size: once
D gene: TRBD2
V gene: TRBV5-1
J gene: TRBJ2-7

CDR3 protein: CASSLDIPGPGNTIYF
CDR3 DNA: TGCGCCAGCAGCTTGGATATCCCGGGCCCTGGAAACACCATATATTTT
clone size: -
D gene: -
V gene: TRBV5-1
J gene: TRBJ1-3

CDR3 protein: CASSPIGRGLRDTQYF
CDR3 DNA: TGTGCCAGCAGCCCCATTGGTCGGGGGCTGAGAGATACGCAGTATTTT
clone size: medium-sized
D gene: -
V gene: TRBV7-2
J gene: TRBJ2-3

CDR3 protein: CASSLGGSTDTQYF
CDR3 DNA: TGCGCCAGCAGCTTGGGTGGGAGCACAGATACGCAGTATTTT
clone size: -
D gene: -
V gene: TRBV5-1
J gene: TRBJ2-3

CDR3 protein: CATSETGGSTDTQYF
CDR3 DNA: TGTGCCACCAGTGAGACGGGGGGAAGCACAGATACGCAGTATTTT
clone size: many
D gene: TRBD2
V gene: TRBV24-1
J gene: TRBJ2-3

CDR3 protein: CASSLAGDSYEQYF
CDR3 DNA: TGCGCCAGCAGCTTGGCCGGCGACTCCTACGAGCAGTACTTC
clone size: many
D gene: -
V gene: TRBV5-1
J gene: TRBJ2-7

CDR3 protein: CASSRLILGETQYF
CDR3 DNA: TGTGCCAGCAGCCGCCTCATTTTGGGAGAGACCCAGTACTTC
clone size: medium-sized
D gene: -
V gene: TRBV7-9
J gene: TRBJ2-5

CDR3 protein: CASSLGSSGGHNEQYF
CDR3 DNA: TGTGCCAGCAGCTTAGGATCTAGCGGGGGACACAATGAGCAGTACTTC
clone size: -
D gene: TRBD2
V gene: TRBV7-3
J gene: TRBJ2-5

CDR3 protein: CASSSVGLAEAGSYNEQYF
CDR3 DNA: TGTGCCAGCAGCTCCGTAGGACTAGCGGAGGCCGGCTCCTACAATGAGCAGTACTTC
clone size: once
D gene: TRBD2
V gene: TRBV11-2
J gene: TRBJ2-7

CDR3 protein: CASRPDRVGYGYTF
CDR3 DNA: TGTGCCAGCAGACCAGACAGGGTAGGCTATGGCTACACCTTC
clone size: -
D gene: TRBD1
V gene: TRBV28
J gene: TRBJ1-2

CDR3 protein: CASSHSQGAPYNEQFF
CDR3 DNA: TGTGCCAGCAGCCATTCACAGGGGGCCCCCTACAATGAGCAGTTCTTC
clone size: few
D gene: TRBD1
V gene: TRBV3-1
J gene: TRBJ2-1

CDR3 protein: CASSLSPNEQFF
CDR3 DNA: TGTGCCAGCAGCTTATCCCCCAATGAGCAGTTCTTC
clone size: -
D gene: -
V gene: TRBV11-2
J gene: TRBJ2-1

CDR3 protein: CASSLAVNSGSQETQYF
CDR3 DNA: TGTGCCAGCAGCTTAGCGGTCAATTCAGGGAGCCAAGAGACCCAGTACTTC
clone size: few
D gene: -
V gene: TRBV7-8
J gene: TRBJ2-5

CDR3 protein: CASSLVEGWNEKLFF
CDR3 DNA: TGTGCCAGCAGCTTAGTGGAGGGGTGGAATGAAAAACTGTTTTTT
clone size: -
D gene: -
V gene: TRBV7-8
J gene: TRBJ1-4

CDR3 protein: CASSLTLGASGSYNEQYF
CDR3 DNA: TGTGCCAGCAGCTTAACGTTAGGGGCTAGCGGCTCCTACAATGAGCAGTACTTC
clone size: many
D gene: TRBD2
V gene: TRBV11-2
J gene: TRBJ2-7

CDR3 protein: CASSLGELEQFF
CDR3 DNA: TGTGCCAGCAGCTTAGGGGAGCTTGAGCAGTTCTTC
clone size: -
D gene: -
V gene: TRBV7-8
J gene: TRBJ2-1

CDR3 protein: CASSIQPDGTQYF
CDR3 DNA: TGTGCCAGCAGTATCCAACCGGACGGTACGCAGTATTTT
clone size: many
D gene: -
V gene: TRBV28
J gene: TRBJ2-3

CDR3 protein: CASSQGLAGEQYF
CDR3 DNA: TGTGCCAGCAGCCAGGGACTAGCGGGTGAGCAGTACTTC
clone size: few
D gene: TRBD2
V gene: TRBV27
J gene: TRBJ2-7

CDR3 protein: CASSTGQGMTDTQYF
CDR3 DNA: TGCGCCAGCAGCACTGGACAGGGTATGACAGATACGCAGTATTTT
clone size: many
D gene: TRBD1
V gene: TRBV5-1
J gene: TRBJ2-3

CDR3 protein: CASSYPLSGELFF
CDR3 DNA: TGTGCCAGCAGTTACCCCCTCTCCGGGGAGCTGTTTTTT
clone size: -
D gene: -
V gene: TRBV6-1
J gene: TRBJ2-2